Each of the 5 T cell receptor beta chains below was sequenced from the same sample in a study of neurological immune-mediated disorders. Time point here: longitudinal time-point 2. TCRdb used MiXCR to reprocess the 5' RACE reads, holding one entry per CDR3 protein. The sample lists 84,000 or so distinct CDR3 sequences; approximately 13% were seen once. The sample was PBMCs. These receptors were collected from a female donor with HTLV-1-associated myelopathy (HAM/TSP).

This clonotype was found many times. The V gene is TRBV12-3 or TRBV12-4, the J gene TRBJ2-7, with unresolved D. This CDR3 region has 14 residues. V was trimmed by 6 bases and J by 1 base, leaving 13 bases between them. CDR3 sequence: CASSPTQLSYEQYF. The CDR3 bases are TGTGCCAGCAGCCCCACTCAGCTGTCCTACGAGCAGTACTTC.

The table lists this clonotype with many counts. The genes are TRBV28 and TRBJ2-2; D perhaps matches TRBD2 (5 bases). There are 13 residues in the CDR3. Deletions cut 5 bases from V and 6 bases from J, with 10 bases between. CDR1 and CDR2 (germline): MDHEN, SYDVKM. CDR3 DNA sequence: TGTGCCAGCAGTCGAGGGTATTCCGGGGAGCTGTTTTTT. Translated, it gives CASSRGYSGELFF.

This clonotype was counted many times. This chain links TRBV6-6 with TRBJ2-7; the D call may be TRBD1 or TRBD2 (5 bases each). The CDR3 runs to 11 residues. Germline assignment: CDR1 MNHNY and CDR2 SVGAGI (reference sequence). The germline V and J ends were trimmed by 5 bases and 7 bases, with 9 bases remaining between them. For the CDR3, the DNA is TGTGCCAGCAGTGAGGGGTGGGAGCAGTACTTC. It encodes CASSEGWEQYF.

This clonotype was counted at least ten times. The chain links TRBV10-3 to TRBJ1-5, with 7 bases aligning to TRBD1. The CDR3 is made up of 14 amino acids. Germline trimming cut 4 bases from V and 5 bases from J; bases unmatched to any gene: 5. Per the germline V gene, CDR1 is ENHRY and CDR2 is SYGVKD. The CDR3 sequence is CAISAQGTDQPQHF. As DNA, the CDR3 is TGTGCCATCAGTGCACAGGGGACGGATCAGCCCCAGCATTTT.

This clonotype turned up a few times. J is TRBJ1-2 and V is TRBV18; 7 bases are a match to TRBD1. From germline, CDR1 is KGHSH and CDR2 LQKENI. With V trimmed by 5 bases and J by 4 bases, 10 bases remained unmatched. This CDR3 comprises 15 residues. The CDR3 coding sequence is TGTGCCAGCTCAGTCCAACAGGGGTATGGCTATGGCTACACCTTC. Its translation is CASSVQQGYGYGYTF.